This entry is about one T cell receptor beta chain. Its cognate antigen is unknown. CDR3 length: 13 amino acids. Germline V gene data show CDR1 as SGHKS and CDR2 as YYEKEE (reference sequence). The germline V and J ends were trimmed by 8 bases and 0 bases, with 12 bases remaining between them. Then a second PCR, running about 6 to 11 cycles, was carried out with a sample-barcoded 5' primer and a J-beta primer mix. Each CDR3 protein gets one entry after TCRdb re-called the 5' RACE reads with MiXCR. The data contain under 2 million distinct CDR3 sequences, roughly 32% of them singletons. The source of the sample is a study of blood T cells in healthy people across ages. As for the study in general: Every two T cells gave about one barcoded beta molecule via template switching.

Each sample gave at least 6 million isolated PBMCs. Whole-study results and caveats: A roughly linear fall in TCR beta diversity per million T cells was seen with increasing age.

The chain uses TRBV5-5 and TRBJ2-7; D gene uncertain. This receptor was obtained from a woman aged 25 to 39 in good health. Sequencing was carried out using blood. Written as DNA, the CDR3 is TGTGCCAGTCTAACAAGGGACTCCTACGAGCAGTACTTC. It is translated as CASLTRDSYEQYF.